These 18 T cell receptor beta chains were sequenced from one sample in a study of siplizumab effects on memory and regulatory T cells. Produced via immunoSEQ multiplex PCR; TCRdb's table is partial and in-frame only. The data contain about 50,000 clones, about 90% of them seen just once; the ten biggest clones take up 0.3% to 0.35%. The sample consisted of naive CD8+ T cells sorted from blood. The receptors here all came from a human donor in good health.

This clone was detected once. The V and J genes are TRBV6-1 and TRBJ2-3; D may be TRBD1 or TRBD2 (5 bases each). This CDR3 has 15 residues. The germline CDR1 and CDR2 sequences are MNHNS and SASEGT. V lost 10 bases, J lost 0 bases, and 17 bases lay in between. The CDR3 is CATLWGRESTDTQYF. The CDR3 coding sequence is TGTGCCACCCTATGGGGACGGGAAAGCACAGATACGCAGTATTTT.

Here the CDR3 reads CASSPGQGFSEQYF. The DNA for the CDR3 is TGTGCCAGCAGTCCGGGACAGGGTTTCTCCGAGCAGTACTTC. The chain joins TRBV7-6 to TRBJ2-7; TRBD1 matches 9 bases. The CDR3 spans 14 residues. CDR1 is SGHVS and CDR2 is FNYEAQ in the germline V gene. The trim removed 6 bases at V and 6 bases at J, leaving 9 bases unmatched.

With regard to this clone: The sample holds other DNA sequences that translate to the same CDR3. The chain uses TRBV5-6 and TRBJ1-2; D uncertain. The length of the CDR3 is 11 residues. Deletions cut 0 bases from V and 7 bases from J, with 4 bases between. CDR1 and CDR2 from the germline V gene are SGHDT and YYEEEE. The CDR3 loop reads CASSLGGGYTF. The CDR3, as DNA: TGTGCCAGCAGCTTGGGGGGTGGCTACACCTTC.

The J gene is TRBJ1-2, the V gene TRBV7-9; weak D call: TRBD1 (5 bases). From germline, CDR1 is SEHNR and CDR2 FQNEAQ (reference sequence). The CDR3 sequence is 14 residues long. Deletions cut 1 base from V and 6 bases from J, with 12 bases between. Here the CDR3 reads CASSLVAGADGYTF. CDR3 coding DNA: TGTGCCAGCAGCTTAGTTGCCGGGGCGGATGGCTACACCTTC.

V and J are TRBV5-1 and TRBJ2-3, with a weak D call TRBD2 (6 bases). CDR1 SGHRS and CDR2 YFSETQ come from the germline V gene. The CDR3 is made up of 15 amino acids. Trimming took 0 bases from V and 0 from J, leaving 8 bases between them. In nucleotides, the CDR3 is TGCGCCAGCAGCTTGGGGGGAGGTAGCACAGATACGCAGTATTTT. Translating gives CASSLGGGSTDTQYF.

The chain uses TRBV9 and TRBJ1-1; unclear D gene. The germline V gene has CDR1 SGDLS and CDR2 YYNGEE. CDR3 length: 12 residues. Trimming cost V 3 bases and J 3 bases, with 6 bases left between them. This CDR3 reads CASSESDTEAFF. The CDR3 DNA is TGTGCCAGCAGCGAGTCCGACACTGAAGCTTTCTTT.

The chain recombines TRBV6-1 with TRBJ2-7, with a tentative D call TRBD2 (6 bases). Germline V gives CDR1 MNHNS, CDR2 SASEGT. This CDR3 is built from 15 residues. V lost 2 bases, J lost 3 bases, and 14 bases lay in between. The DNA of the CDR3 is TGTGCCAGCAGTGAATATTTGGGAGGAAACTACGAGCAGTACTTC. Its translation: CASSEYLGGNYEQYF.

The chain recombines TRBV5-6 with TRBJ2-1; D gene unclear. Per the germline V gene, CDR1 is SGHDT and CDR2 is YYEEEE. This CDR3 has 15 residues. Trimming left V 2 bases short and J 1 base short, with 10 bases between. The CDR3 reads CASSFVLPSYNEQFF. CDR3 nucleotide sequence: TGTGCCAGCAGCTTTGTTCTTCCGTCCTACAATGAGCAGTTCTTC.

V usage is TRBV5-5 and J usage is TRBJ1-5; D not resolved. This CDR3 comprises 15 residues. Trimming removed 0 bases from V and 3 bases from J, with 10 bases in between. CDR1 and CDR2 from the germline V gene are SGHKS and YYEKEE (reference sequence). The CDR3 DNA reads TGTGCCAGCAGCTTGGCCGACGGCGCCAATCAGCCCCAGCATTTT. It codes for CASSLADGANQPQHF.

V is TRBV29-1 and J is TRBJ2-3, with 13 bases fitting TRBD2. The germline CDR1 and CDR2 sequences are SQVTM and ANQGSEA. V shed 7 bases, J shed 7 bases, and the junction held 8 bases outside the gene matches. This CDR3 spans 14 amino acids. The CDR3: CSDRTSGGSHTQYF. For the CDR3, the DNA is TGCAGCGACAGGACTAGCGGGGGTTCCCATACGCAGTATTTT.

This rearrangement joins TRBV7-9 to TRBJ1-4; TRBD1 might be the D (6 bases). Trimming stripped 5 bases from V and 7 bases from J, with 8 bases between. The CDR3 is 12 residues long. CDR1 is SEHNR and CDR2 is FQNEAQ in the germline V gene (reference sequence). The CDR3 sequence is CASSKGGEKLFF. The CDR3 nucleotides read TGTGCCAGCAGCAAGGGGGGTGAAAAACTGTTTTTT.

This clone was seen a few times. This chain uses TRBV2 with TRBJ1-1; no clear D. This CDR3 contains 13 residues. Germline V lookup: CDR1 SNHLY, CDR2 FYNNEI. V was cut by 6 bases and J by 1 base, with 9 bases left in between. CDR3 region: CASSGRENTEAFF. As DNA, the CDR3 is TGTGCCAGCAGCGGACGGGAGAACACTGAAGCTTTCTTT.

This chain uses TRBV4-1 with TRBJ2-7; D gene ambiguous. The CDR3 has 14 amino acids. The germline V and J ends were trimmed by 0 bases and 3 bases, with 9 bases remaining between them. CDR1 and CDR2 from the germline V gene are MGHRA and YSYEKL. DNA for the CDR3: TGCGCCAGCAGCCAAGATCTACAGTTCTACGAGCAGTACTTC. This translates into CASSQDLQFYEQYF.

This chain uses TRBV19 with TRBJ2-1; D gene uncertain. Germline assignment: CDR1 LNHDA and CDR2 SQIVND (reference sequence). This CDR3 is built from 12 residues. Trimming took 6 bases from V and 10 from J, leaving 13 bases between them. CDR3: CASSTGTWEQFF. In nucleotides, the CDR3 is TGTGCCAGTAGCACGGGTACCTGGGAGCAGTTCTTC.

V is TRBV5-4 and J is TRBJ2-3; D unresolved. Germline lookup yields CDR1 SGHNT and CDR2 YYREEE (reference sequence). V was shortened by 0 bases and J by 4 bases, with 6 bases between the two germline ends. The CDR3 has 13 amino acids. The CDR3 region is CASSLGLPDTQYF. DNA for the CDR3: TGTGCCAGCAGCTTGGGACTGCCAGATACGCAGTATTTT. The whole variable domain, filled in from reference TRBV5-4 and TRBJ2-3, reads ETGVTQSPTHLIKTRGQQVTLRCSSQSGHNTVSWYQQALGQGPQFIFQYYREEENGRGNFPPRFSGLQFPNYSSELNVNALELDDSALYLCASSLGLPDTQYFGPGTRLTVL.

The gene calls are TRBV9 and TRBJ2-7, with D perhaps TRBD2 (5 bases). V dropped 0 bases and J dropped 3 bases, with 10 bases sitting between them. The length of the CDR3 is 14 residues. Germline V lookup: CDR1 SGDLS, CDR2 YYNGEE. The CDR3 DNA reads TGTGCCAGCAGCGTAGCTGGGAGCCACTACGAGCAGTACTTC. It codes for CASSVAGSHYEQYF.

The CDR3 reads CASSAGGQGMGNEQFF. The CDR3 nucleotides are TGTGCCAGCAGCGCTGGGGGACAGGGGATGGGCAATGAGCAGTTCTTC. The chain uses TRBV9 and TRBJ2-1, with TRBD1 matching over 10 bases. The length of the CDR3 is 16 residues. The germline V gene has CDR1 SGDLS and CDR2 YYNGEE. The J segment lost 6 bases and the V segment lost 3 bases, leaving 9 bases of the junction unmatched.

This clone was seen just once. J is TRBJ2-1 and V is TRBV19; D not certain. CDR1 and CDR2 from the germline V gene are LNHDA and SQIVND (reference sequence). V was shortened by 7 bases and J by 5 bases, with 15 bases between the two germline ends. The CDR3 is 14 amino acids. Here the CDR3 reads CASTQNPPHNEQFF. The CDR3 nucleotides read TGTGCCAGTACCCAGAATCCCCCCCACAATGAGCAGTTCTTC.